This T cell receptor beta chain was captured by sequencing in a study of Ad26.COV2.S vaccination and SARS-CoV-2 variants. Study results and caveats: Reported findings describe substantial breadth in spike-specific CD8+ and CD4+ T cell responses following vaccination. The TCR breadth and depth analyses may have understated or missed part of the total T cell responses. Comparability of non-spike TCR breadth was observed across vaccine and placebo recipients.

About this clone itself: The antigen is not known.

TCRdb keeps only in-frame clones here, not all; method: immunoSEQ multiplex PCR. The data contain roughly 400,000 clones, about nine tenths of them singletons. Treatment meaning: 19 received Ad26.COV2.S at low or high dose, single or two shots; 5 received placebo; per-sample allocation not given. Each sample was drawn 63 days after the first injection (of vaccine or placebo). Deletions cut 9 bases from V and 4 bases from J, with 9 bases between. CDR3 length: 11 residues. CDR1 is MNHEY, CDR2 SVGAGI, per germline. Sequencing used peripheral blood, obtained in a trial of Ad26.COV2.S vaccine versus placebo. The clonotype comes from a person between 18 and 59 years old who received the Ad26.COV2.S COVID-19 vaccine or a placebo. This chain joins TRBV6-5 and TRBJ1-1; D might be TRBD1 (5 bases). The CDR3 DNA follows: TGTGCCAGTCGGGGGACCACTGAAGCTTTCTTT. Protein sequence: CASRGTTEAFF.